The entry below gives a single T cell receptor (beta chain) sequence along with its context. This clonotype turned up a few times. This clone's antigen is unknown. Germline is not matched at one junction end, which may reflect a read error. What the time point label conveys for this sample: before S. Paratyphi A challenge (baseline). MAIT cells were defined as Valpha7.2+ CD161+ T cells and were identified and sorted by flow cytometry. In a handful of volunteers who developed enteric fever after controlled oral challenge with live Salmonella Paratyphi A, circulating MAIT cell TCRbeta repertoires were profiled over time. MAIT cell samples were contributed by each diagnosed volunteer at pre-infection, mid-infection and post-infection timepoints. Enteric fever was diagnosed on the basis of Paratyphi A bacteremia and/or persistent fever above 38 degrees C lasting more than 12 hours. Challenged volunteers were diagnosed with infection sometime between day 4 and day 7 after challenge. For RNA extraction, roughly 5,000 to 10,000 MAIT cells from each sample were sorted straight into RNAqueous-Micro lysis buffer. Lymphoprep gradient centrifugation was used to isolate peripheral blood mononuclear cells from both the blood samples and the leukocyte cones. Sorting was done on either a BD FACSAria Fusion or a BD FACSAria III sorter.

The data originate from a study of MAIT cells during Salmonella Paratyphi A infection listed by TCRdb under 2017. Background for the entire study: A single dose of 1-5x10^3 CFU of S. Paratyphi A strain NVGH308 was swallowed by adult volunteers aged 18 to 60. Diagnosed volunteers received ciprofloxacin 500 mg twice daily for 14 days starting at diagnosis.

The library relied on 5' RACE. TCRbeta was amplified by two rounds of PCR with Phusion High-Fidelity polymerase, and sample-specific barcodes were added in the primers. TCRbeta libraries were generated by template-switch cDNA synthesis with SMARTScribe reverse transcriptase and a TRBC-specific primer. The barcoded samples were pooled and then prepared using the NEBNext Ultra DNA Library Prep Kit for Illumina. Sequencing of libraries was performed on an Illumina MiSeq with the MiSeq reagent kit v2, 300 cycles. On the authors' methods: Reads were demultiplexed by barcode with Jemultiplexer and aligned with MiTCR using default parameters. VDJtools filtered out non-functional sequences; clonotypes were defined by amino acid sequence, with frequencies based on assigned sequence reads. The clonal space homeostasis analysis grouped clonotypes by frequency into over-represented (0.05-1), large, medium and small bins. TCRdb ran its own pipeline on the public reads, namely fastp trimming at Q25 and MiXCR clone calling, and kept in-frame beta chains. Entries that share a CDR3 protein sequence are merged under the most common genes and DNA. The V and J calls shown here were made by TCRdb, not taken from the authors' results. The sample records 500 to 700 distinct CDR3 sequences, about 40% of which are singletons. The biggest ten clones account for roughly 51% of the sample.

Paper-wide results and their limitations: The space taken up by over-represented MAIT clonotypes dropped significantly from baseline to mid-infection (about 0.15 to 0.10), while post-infection showed no significant difference. Compared with healthy controls, diagnosed volunteers had more expansion or contraction among the top five MAIT clonotypes (around 0.52 versus 0.13), suggesting that infection reshaped the repertoire. Although the availability of volunteer samples limited sample sizes, the sizes were judged adequate for detecting differences between groups. MAIT TRBV usage was oligoclonal, favouring TRBV20 and TRBV6, and appeared unchanged by infection.

The germline V gene (reference sequence) yields SSHAT for CDR1 and FNYEAQ for CDR2. The CDR3 holds 15 amino acids from the cysteine to the phenylalanine. The only DNA kept is the CDR3, 45 bases in frame from the first base. This clonotype originated in a person aged 18 to 75 who was deliberately infected with Salmonella Paratyphi A in a paratyphoid fever challenge study. The starting material was MAIT cells from blood, obtained at the first sampling point of the challenge study. The chain links TRBV7-7 with TRBJ1-5, with TRBD1 identical over 7 junction bases. The CDR3: CASSSTGNSNQPQHF. Read as DNA, the sequence is TGTGCTAGCAGCTCGACAGGGAATAGCAATCAGCCCCAGCATTTT.